This T cell receptor beta chain appears in the sequencing data of a study of control samples from healthy donors and cancer patients. With 2 bases removed from V and 7 bases from J, the gap between germline ends came to 8 bases. There are 12 residues in the CDR3. Germline CDR1 and CDR2: ENHRY and SYGVKD. TCRdb keeps only in-frame clones here, not all; method: immunoSEQ multiplex PCR. This table holds over 100,000 clones, 75% to 95% found once. The rearrangement links TRBV10-3 to TRBJ1-1; tentative D call: TRBD1 (6 bases). The sequenced sample was blood. The receptor's source is a human donor in good health. The donor label of this sample is uncertain. In nucleotides, the CDR3 is TGTGCCATCAGTGAGGCAGGGGATGAAGCTTTCTTT. This encodes CAISEAGDEAFF.